This T cell receptor (beta chain) is from a study of OX40 agonist ivuxolimab in advanced cancers. In the study overall: Three patients responded partially, comprising one with hepatocellular carcinoma and two with cutaneous melanoma. Findings and limits, study-wide: In general, CD8+ T cells held more expanded clones than CD4+ did, on average.

With autoimmune disease history or systemic immunosuppression, patients were excluded. A word on this clone: Its antigen is still unknown.

V gave up 7 bases and J gave up 7 bases, with 23 bases separating them. The CDR3 runs to 16 residues. CDR1 is MNHNY and CDR2 is SVGAGI in the germline V gene (reference sequence). Assay: immunoSEQ multiplex PCR; the TCRdb copy retains only in-frame clones and omits some. The table shows over 25,000 clones, with roughly 86% occurring only once. The source was CD4+ or CD8+ T cells sorted from blood, collected in a trial of the OX40 agonist ivuxolimab. The chain carries TRBV6-6 and TRBJ2-1; D may be TRBD1 (7 bases). The sequence was collected from an adult with an advanced solid tumor such as melanoma, head and neck, liver or kidney cancer. The DNA of the CDR3 is TGTGCCAGCACGCCGACTAGACAGGGCAGGTGGAATGAGCAGTTCTTC. This gives the protein CASTPTRQGRWNEQFF.